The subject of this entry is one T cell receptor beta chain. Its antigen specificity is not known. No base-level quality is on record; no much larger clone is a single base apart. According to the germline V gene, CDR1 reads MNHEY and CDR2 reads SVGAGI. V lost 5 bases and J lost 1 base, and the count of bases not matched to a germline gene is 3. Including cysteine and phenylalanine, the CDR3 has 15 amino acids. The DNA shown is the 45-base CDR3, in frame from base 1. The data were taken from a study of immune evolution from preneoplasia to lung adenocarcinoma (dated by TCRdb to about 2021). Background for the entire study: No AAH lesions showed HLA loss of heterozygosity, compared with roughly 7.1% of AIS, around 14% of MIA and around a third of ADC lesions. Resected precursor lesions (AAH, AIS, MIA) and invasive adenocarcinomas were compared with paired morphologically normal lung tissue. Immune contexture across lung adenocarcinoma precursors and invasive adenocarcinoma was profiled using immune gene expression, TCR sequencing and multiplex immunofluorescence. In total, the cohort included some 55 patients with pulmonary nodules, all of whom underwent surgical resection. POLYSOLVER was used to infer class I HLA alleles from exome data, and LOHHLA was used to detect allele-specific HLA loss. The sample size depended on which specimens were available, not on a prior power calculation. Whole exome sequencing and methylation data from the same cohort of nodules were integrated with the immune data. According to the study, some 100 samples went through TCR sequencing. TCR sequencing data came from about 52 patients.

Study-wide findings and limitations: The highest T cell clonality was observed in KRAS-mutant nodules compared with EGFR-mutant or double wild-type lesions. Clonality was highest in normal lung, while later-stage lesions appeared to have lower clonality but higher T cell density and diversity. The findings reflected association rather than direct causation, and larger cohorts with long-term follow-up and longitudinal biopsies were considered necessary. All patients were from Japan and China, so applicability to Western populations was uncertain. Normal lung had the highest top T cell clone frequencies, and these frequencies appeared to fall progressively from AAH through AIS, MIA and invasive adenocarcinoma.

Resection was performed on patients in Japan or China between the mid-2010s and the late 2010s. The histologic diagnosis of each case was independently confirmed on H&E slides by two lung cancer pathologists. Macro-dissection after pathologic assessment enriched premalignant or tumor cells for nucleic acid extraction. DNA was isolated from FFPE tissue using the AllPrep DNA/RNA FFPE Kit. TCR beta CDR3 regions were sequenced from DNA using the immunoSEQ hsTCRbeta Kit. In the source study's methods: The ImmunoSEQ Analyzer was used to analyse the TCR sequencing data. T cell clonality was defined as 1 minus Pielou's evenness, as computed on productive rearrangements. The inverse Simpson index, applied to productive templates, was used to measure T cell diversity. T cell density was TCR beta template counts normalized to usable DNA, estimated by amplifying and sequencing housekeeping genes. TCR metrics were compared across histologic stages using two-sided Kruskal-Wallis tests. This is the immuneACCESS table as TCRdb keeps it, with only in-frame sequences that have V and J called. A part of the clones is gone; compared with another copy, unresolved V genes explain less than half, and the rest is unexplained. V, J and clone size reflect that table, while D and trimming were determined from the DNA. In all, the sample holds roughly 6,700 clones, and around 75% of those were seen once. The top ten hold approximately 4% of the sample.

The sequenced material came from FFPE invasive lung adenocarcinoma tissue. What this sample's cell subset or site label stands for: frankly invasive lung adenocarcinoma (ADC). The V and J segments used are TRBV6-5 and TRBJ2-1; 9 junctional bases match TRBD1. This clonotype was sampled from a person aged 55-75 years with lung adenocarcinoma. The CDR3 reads CASSGQGPSYNEQFF. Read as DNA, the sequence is TGTGCCAGCAGTGGACAGGGGCCGTCCTACAATGAGCAGTTCTTC.